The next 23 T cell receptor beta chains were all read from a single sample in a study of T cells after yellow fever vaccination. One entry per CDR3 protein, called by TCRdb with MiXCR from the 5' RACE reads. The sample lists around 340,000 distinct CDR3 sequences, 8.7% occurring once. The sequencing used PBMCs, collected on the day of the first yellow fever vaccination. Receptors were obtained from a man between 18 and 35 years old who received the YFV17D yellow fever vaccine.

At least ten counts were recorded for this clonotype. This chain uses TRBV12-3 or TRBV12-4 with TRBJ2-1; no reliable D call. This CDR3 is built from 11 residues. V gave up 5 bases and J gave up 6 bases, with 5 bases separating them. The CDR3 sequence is CASSQFNEQFF. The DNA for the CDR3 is TGTGCCAGCAGTCAATTCAATGAGCAGTTCTTC.

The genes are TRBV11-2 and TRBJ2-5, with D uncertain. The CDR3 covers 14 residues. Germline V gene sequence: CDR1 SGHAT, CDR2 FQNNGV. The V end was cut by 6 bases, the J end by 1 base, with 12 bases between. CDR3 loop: CASRPTETQETQYF. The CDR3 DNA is TGTGCCAGCAGGCCAACAGAGACCCAAGAGACCCAGTACTTC.

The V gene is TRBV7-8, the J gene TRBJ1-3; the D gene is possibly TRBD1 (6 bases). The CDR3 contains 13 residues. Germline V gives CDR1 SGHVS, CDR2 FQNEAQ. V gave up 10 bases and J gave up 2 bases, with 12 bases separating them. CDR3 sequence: CATGGRTGNTIYF. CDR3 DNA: TGTGCCACCGGGGGCAGAACTGGAAACACCATATATTTT. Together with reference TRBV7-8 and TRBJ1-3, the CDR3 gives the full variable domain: GAGVSQSPRYKVAKRGQDVALRCDPISGHVSLFWYQQALGQGPEFLTYFQNEAQLDKSGLPSDRFFAERPEGSVSTLKIQRTQQEDSAVYLCATGGRTGNTIYFGEGSWLTVV.

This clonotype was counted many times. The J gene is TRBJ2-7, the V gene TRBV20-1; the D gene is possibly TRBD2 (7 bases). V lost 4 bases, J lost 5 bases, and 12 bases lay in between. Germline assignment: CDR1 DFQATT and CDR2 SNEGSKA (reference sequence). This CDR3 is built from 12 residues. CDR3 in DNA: TGCAGTGCTAAAGGGGGGGGAGACGAGCAGTACGTC. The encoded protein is CSAKGGGDEQYV.

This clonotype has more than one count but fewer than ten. Written as DNA, the CDR3 is TGTGCCAGCAGCTTAAGGCGGGGGGGCGCCGGGGAGCTGTTTTTT. It codes for CASSLRRGGAGELFF. This chain connects TRBV7-2 to TRBJ2-2; 9 bases align to TRBD2. The CDR3 is made up of 15 amino acids. J gave up 6 bases and V 2 bases, and 4 bases lay outside the gene matches. CDR1 and CDR2 (germline): SGHTA, FQGNSA.

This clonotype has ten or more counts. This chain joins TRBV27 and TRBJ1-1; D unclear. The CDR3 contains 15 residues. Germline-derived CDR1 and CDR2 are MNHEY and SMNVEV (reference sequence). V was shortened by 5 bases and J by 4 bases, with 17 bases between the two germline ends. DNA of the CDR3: TGTGCCAGCAGTGAGTGGTCATCCTCGACCACTGAAGCTTTCTTT. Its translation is CASSEWSSSTTEAFF.

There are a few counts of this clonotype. The CDR3 loop reads CAAGGPGGQGRGTYEQYF. In DNA, the CDR3 is TGTGCCGCGGGGGGCCCGGGCGGACAGGGAAGGGGAACCTACGAGCAGTACTTC. The chain couples TRBV10-3 to TRBJ2-7; D tentatively reads TRBD1 or TRBD2 (8 bases each). This CDR3 spans 18 amino acids. Trimming removed 11 bases at V and 2 bases at J, with 31 bases between. The germline V gene encodes CDR1 ENHRY and CDR2 SYGVKD.

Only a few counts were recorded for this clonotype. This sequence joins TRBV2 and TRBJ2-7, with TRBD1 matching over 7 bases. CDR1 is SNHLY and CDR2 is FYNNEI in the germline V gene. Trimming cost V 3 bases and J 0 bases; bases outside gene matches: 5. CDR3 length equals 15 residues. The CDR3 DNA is TGTGCCAGCAGTGAGTCCAGGGGGAGCTCCTACGAGCAGTACGTC. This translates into CASSESRGSSYEQYV.

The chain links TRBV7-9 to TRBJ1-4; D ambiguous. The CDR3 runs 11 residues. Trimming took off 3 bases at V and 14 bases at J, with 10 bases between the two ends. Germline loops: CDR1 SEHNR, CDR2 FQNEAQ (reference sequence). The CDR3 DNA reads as TGTGCCAGCAGCTTTGACTATGTCCTGTTTTTT. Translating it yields CASSFDYVLFF.

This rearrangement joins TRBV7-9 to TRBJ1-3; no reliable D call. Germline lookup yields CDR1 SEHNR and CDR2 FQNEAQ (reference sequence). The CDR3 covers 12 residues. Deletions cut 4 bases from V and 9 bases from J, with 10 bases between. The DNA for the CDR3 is TGTGCCAGCAGCTCCGACACGGGCACCATATATTTT. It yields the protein CASSSDTGTIYF.

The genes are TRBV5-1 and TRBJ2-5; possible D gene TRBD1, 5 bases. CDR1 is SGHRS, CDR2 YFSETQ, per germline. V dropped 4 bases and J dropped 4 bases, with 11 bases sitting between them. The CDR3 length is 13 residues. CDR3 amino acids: CASSPQTAETQYF. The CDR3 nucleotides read TGCGCCAGCAGCCCTCAGACAGCAGAGACCCAGTACTTC.

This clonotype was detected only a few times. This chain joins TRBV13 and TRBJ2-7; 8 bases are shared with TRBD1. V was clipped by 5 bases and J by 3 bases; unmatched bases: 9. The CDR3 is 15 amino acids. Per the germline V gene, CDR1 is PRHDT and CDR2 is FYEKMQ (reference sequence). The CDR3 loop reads CASSEGRGRRYEQYF. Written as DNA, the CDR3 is TGTGCCAGCAGCGAAGGCAGGGGGCGTCGCTACGAGCAGTACTTC.

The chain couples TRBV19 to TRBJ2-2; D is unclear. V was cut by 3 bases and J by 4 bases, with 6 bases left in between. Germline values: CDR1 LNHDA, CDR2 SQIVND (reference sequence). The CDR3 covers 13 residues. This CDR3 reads CASSMGSTGELFF. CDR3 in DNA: TGTGCCAGTAGTATGGGCTCCACCGGGGAGCTGTTTTTT. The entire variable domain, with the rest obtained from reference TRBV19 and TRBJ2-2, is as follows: DGGITQSPKYLFRKEGQNVTLSCEQNLNHDAMYWYRQDPGQGLRLIYYSQIVNDFQKGDIAEGYSVSREKKESFPLTVTSAQKNPTAFYLCASSMGSTGELFFGEGSRLTVL.

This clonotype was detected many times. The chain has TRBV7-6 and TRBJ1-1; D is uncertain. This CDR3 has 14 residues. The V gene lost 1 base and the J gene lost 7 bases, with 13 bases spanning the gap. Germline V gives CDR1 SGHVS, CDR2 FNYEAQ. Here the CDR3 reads CASSLDPLRSEAFF. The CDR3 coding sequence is TGTGCCAGCAGCTTAGACCCTCTAAGGAGTGAAGCTTTCTTT.

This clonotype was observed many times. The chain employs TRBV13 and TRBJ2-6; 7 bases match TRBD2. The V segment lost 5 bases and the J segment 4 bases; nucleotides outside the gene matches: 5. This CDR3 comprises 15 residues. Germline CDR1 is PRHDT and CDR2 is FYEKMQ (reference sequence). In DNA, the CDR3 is TGTGCCAGCAGCGCCCTGACTAGCGGGGCCAACGTCCTGACTTTC. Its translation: CASSALTSGANVLTF.

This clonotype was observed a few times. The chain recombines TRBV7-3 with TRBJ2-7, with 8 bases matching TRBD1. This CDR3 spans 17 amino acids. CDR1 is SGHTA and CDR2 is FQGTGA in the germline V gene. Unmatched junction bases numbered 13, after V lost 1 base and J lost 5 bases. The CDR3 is CASSLILSRTGPHEQYF. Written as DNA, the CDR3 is TGTGCCAGCAGCTTAATACTTTCCCGGACAGGGCCCCACGAGCAGTACTTC.

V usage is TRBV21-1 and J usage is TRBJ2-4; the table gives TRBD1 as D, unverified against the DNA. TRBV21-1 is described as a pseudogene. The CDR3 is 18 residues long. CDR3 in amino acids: CASSTPRGQALAKNIQYF. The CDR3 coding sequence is TGTGCCAGCAGCACCCCACGGGGACAGGCATTAGCCAAAAACATTCAGTACTTC.

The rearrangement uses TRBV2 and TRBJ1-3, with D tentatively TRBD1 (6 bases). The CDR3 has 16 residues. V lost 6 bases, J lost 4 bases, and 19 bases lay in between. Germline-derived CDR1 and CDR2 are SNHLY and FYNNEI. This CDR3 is CASSQIDRPVGNTIYF. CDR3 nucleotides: TGTGCCAGCAGCCAGATCGACAGGCCGGTGGGAAACACCATATATTTT.

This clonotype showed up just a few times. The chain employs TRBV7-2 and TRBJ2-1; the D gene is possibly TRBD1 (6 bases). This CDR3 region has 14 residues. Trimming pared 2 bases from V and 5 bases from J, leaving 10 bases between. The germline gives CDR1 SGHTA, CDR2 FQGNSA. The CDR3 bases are TGTGCCAGCAGCTTATGGGACACAGACAATGAGCAGTTCTTC. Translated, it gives CASSLWDTDNEQFF.

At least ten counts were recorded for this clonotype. The CDR3 DNA is TGTGCCAGCTCCCCCTCCTACACCGGGGAGCTGTTTTTT. This codes for CASSPSYTGELFF. The chain has TRBV12-3 or TRBV12-4 and TRBJ2-2; D gene unclear. CDR3 size: 13 residues. V was pared by 8 bases and J by 3 bases, with 10 bases between.

CDR3 residues: CASSLEVMGQGSGNTIYF. For the CDR3, the DNA is TGTGCCAGCAGCTTAGAAGTGATGGGTCAGGGATCTGGAAACACCATATATTTT. J is TRBJ1-3 and V is TRBV11-2; the D gene is possibly TRBD1 (5 bases). V gave up 0 bases and J gave up 1 base, with 16 bases separating them. Germline V gene data show CDR1 as SGHAT and CDR2 as FQNNGV. The CDR3 is made up of 18 amino acids.

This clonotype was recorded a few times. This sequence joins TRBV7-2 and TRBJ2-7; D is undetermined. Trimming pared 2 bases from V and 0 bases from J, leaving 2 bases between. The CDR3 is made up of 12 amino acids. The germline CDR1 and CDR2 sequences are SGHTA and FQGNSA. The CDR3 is CASSLFSYEQYV. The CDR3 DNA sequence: TGTGCCAGCAGCTTATTCTCCTACGAGCAGTACGTC.

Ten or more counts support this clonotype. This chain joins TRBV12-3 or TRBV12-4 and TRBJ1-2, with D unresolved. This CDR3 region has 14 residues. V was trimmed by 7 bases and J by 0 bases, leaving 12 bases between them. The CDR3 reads CASNTRGANYGYTF. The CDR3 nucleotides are TGTGCCAGCAACACAAGAGGAGCTAACTATGGCTACACCTTC.